The 11 T cell receptor beta chains reported below all come from one sample, sequenced in a study of sequential checkpoint blockade in melanoma. Clones were sequenced by immunoSEQ multiplex PCR, and TCRdb holds only the in-frame ones, with some missing. The sample includes over 15,000 clones, around 65% of them seen just once. Treatment in this sample: randomized to nivolumab then ipilimumab (arm A) or the reverse (arm B). Specimen: CD8+ T cells sorted from blood (inferred from file names), collected from a patient given nivolumab and ipilimumab in sequence. The source of these receptors is a human donor with melanoma.

This clone was found a few times. This sequence joins TRBV29-1 and TRBJ2-1, with D tentatively TRBD2 (6 bases). The CDR3 is made up of 13 amino acids. The V gene's germline CDR1 is SQVTM and CDR2 ANQGSEA. V was trimmed by 4 bases and J by 7 bases, leaving 14 bases between them. CDR3 protein: CSVVGGFRNEQFF. DNA of the CDR3: TGCAGCGTTGTTGGGGGGTTTAGGAATGAGCAGTTCTTC.

The V and J genes are TRBV5-1 and TRBJ2-7; 15 bases align to TRBD2. This CDR3 has 16 residues. The V gene end was trimmed by 5 bases and the J gene end by 1 base; junction bases not matched to a gene: 4. Germline lookup yields CDR1 SGHRS and CDR2 YFSETQ. The DNA for the CDR3 is TGCGCCAGCAGGCGGACTAGCGGGAGGGGGTCCTACGAGCAGTACTTC. As protein: CASRRTSGRGSYEQYF.

The rearrangement joins TRBV11-3 to TRBJ2-1, with a weak D call TRBD1 (6 bases). Germline CDR1 reads SGHNT; CDR2 reads YENEEA. Trimming took 5 bases from V and 5 from J, leaving 10 bases between them. The CDR3 has 13 residues. Here the CDR3 reads CASSPRQDNEQFF. The CDR3 DNA is TGTGCCAGCAGCCCCCGACAGGACAATGAGCAGTTCTTC.

The V and J genes are TRBV10-3 and TRBJ1-2; 9 nucleotides line up with TRBD1. The V and J ends lost 7 bases and 8 bases, in that order; junction bases with no gene match: 17. The germline CDR1 and CDR2 sequences are ENHRY and SYGVKD. The CDR3 sequence is 16 residues long. CDR3 protein: CAIKAQPPGTGFGYTF. The CDR3 nucleotides read TGTGCCATCAAAGCCCAACCTCCCGGGACAGGGTTCGGCTACACCTTC.

This chain links TRBV30 with TRBJ1-2; D is uncertain. Germline loops: CDR1 GTSNPN, CDR2 SVGIG (reference sequence). This CDR3 is 11 amino acids long. V lost 1 base to trimming and J lost 6 bases, with 6 bases between them. The CDR3, as DNA: TGTGCCTGGAGTGGGGCAGATGGCTACACCTTC. This encodes CAWSGADGYTF.

CDR3 nucleotides: TGTGCCAGCAGTTCTGTCTCTAGGGGCATATTCCAAGAGACCCAGTACTTC. Its translation is CASSSVSRGIFQETQYF. The V call is TRBV28, the J call TRBJ2-5; D is perhaps TRBD1 (5 bases). CDR3 size: 17 residues. Trimming left V 4 bases short and J 1 base short, with 19 bases between. Germline V gives CDR1 MDHEN, CDR2 SYDVKM. Combining the CDR3 with reference TRBV28 and TRBJ2-5 gives the whole variable domain DVKVTQSSRYLVKRTGEKVFLECVQDMDHENMFWYRQDPGLGLRLIYFSYDVKMKEKGDIPEGYSVSREKKERFSLILESASTNQTSMYLCASSSVSRGIFQETQYFGPGTRLLVL.

This clone was recorded once. This CDR3 reads CASTTQDMNTEAFF. For the CDR3, the DNA is TGTGCCAGCACCACACAGGACATGAACACTGAAGCTTTCTTT. This rearrangement joins TRBV11-3 to TRBJ1-1, with D possibly TRBD1 on 5 matching bases. The germline gives CDR1 SGHNT, CDR2 YENEEA. Trimming removed 7 bases at V and 0 bases at J, with 12 bases between. The CDR3 is made up of 14 amino acids.

This clone was observed a few times. The chain carries TRBV6-5 and TRBJ1-2; a weak D match, TRBD1 (6 bases). Trimming took 6 bases from V and 4 from J, leaving 12 bases between them. CDR1 and CDR2 from the germline V gene are MNHEY and SVGAGI. The CDR3 loop spans 13 amino acids. The CDR3, as DNA: TGTGCCAGCAGCCCTGGACAGCTCTATGGCTACACCTTC. Its protein is CASSPGQLYGYTF.

The chain has TRBV4-1 and TRBJ2-5; D is unresolved. There are 14 residues in the CDR3. With 0 bases removed from V and 3 bases from J, the gap between germline ends came to 8 bases. Germline-derived CDR1 and CDR2 are MGHRA and YSYEKL. The CDR3 sequence is CASSQDLAEETQYF. CDR3 DNA sequence: TGCGCCAGCAGCCAAGATCTTGCGGAAGAGACCCAGTACTTC.

The CDR3 DNA sequence: TGTGCCAGCAGCGCACGGGACAGCAGCACAGATACGCAGTATTTT. Amino acids: CASSARDSSTDTQYF. The rearrangement joins TRBV9 to TRBJ2-3, with TRBD1 identical over 7 bases. The trim removed 3 bases at V and 0 bases at J, leaving 4 bases unmatched. Germline loops: CDR1 SGDLS, CDR2 YYNGEE. The CDR3 contains 15 residues.

The chain couples TRBV9 to TRBJ2-5; 7 bases line up with TRBD1. TRBJ2-7 explains the end of the DNA better; the J call may be wrong. The CDR3 has 14 amino acids. The germline V gene has CDR1 SGDLS and CDR2 YYNGEE. CDR3 sequence (DNA): TGTGCCAGCAGCGGGGGACAGCTCTCCTACGAGCAGTACTTC. The encoded protein is CASSGGQLSYEQYF.